The source of this T cell receptor beta chain is a study of blood T cells in healthy people across ages (dated by TCRdb to between 2014 and 2017). About the full investigation: In model experiments, template switching captured roughly one uniquely barcoded TCR beta cDNA molecule for every two T cells. The study measured age-related changes in TCR beta repertoire diversity using deep sequencing normalized with unique cDNA molecular identifiers. To avoid experimental bias, donors of different ages were distributed randomly across sequencing lanes. The donors were split into four age groups: young (average roughly 15 years), middle-aged (39), aged (about 62) and long-lived (roughly 86). The study analyzed two additional independent replicas of 1 million unique cDNA reads from the same blood draw for two donors, one aged 18 to 30 and one aged 80 or older.

The donors were a few dozen Caucasian individuals from Russia, aged roughly 6 to 90 years, who were systemically healthy. Each donor gave approximately 9.3 milliliters of peripheral blood, collected into EDTA-treated Vacutainer tubes. Ficoll-Paque density-gradient centrifugation was used to isolate PBMCs, with at least 6 million per sample. Trizol reagent was used to extract total RNA from the PBMCs, yielding at least 5.5 micrograms per sample. For every donor, flow cytometry on a PBMC aliquot measured the percentage of naive CD45RAhigh/CD27high T cells. A word on this clonotype: Its antigen is currently not known. No base quality information exists; no much larger clone differs at one position.

According to the germline V gene (reference sequence), CDR1 reads DFQATT and CDR2 reads SNEGSKA. Relative to germline, V is 6 bases shorter and J is 6 bases shorter, with 15 bases between their ends. The CDR3 has 13 amino acids, counting the end cysteine and phenylalanine. The read is trimmed to its CDR3 DNA, 39 bases read in frame from base 1. General conclusions and limits of the study: Because donor CMV infection status was unknown, age-related changes in expanded clonotypes were potentially confounded. Compared with the aged group, more naive CD4+ T cells, fewer expanded clones and increased TCR diversity were shown by the long-lived group, suggesting age selection. Estimates of total diversity based on one million sequenced T cells were considered lower bounds and underestimates. Conclusive comparison of naive and antigen-experienced compartments was prevented by the profiling of bulk unsorted PBMCs. A strong correlation was found between observed TCR beta diversity and the percentage of naive T cells measured by flow cytometry. As age increased, observed TCR beta diversity per million T cells dropped in a roughly linear way, and a significant reduction was already evident by age around 41.

Receptor amplification or capture employed 5' RACE. Instrument on record: Illumina HiSeq 2500. A second PCR of about 6 to 11 cycles was run with a J-beta primer mix and a sample-barcoded 5' primer. Each TCR beta cDNA molecule received a unique molecular identifier from a template-switch 5' adaptor carrying 12 random nucleotides. Each sample yielded at least 2.5 million CDR3-containing paired-end reads. The Mint cDNA synthesis kit, primed by a TRBC-specific oligonucleotide, was used to synthesize first-strand cDNA from all RNA. Following uracil-DNA glycosylase treatment, all cDNA underwent a first 18-cycle PCR with the universal primers M1SS and BC2_uni_R. The authors' analysis ran thus. Normalization of each sample was performed by random selection of 1 million high-quality reads, each carrying a distinct molecular identifier. Reads sharing molecular identifiers were discarded rather than binned into consensus sequences. MiTCR, run with a Q25 quality threshold and the strictest error-elimination algorithm, handled CDR3 identification, clonotype clustering and error correction. A nonparametric unseen species model with Euler transformation was used to estimate lower-bound total TCR beta diversity. The raw public reads went through TCRdb reprocessing: fastp at Q25, MiXCR clone calling, in-frame beta chains kept. Rows matching on CDR3 protein sequence are summarized as one entry with the most common DNA and genes. The authors' filters were not applied to this entry. In this sample the table shows hundreds of thousands of distinct CDR3 sequences, more than 40% of which occur a single time. Around a third of the sample rests with the top ten.

Recombination linked TRBV20-1 to TRBJ2-1, with TRBD1 perhaps the D gene, on 6 matching bases. This TCR was recovered from a woman aged 60-70 years in good health. The source material was blood. Read as DNA, the sequence is TGCAGTGCCACAGGGATTAGTGGCAATGAGCAGTTCTTC. It is translated as CSATGISGNEQFF.